This T cell receptor (beta chain) was profiled in a study of vaccination and CD4 T cells after COVID-19. At the level of the study: Subjects got two shots of BNT162b2 or mRNA-1273 vaccine. Investigators took post-vaccine samples a median about 65 days after dose two, within a range of 14 to 241. The cells were exposed to overlapping spike peptides originating from SARS-CoV-2, HCoV-NL63, HCoV-OC43 and HCoV-229E for stimulation.

As for treatment: approximately 9-day PBMC culture with coronavirus spike peptide pools or control peptides (ViraFEST assay). The CDR3 sequence is 16 residues long. CDR1 and CDR2 from the germline V gene are MGHDK and SYGVNS. The V and J ends lost 3 bases and 2 bases respectively, with 16 bases between them. Turning to this clonotype: Its antigen is undetermined.

Sequenced with the Oncomine TCR Beta short-read assay was DNA taken from cultured CD4+ T cells. TCRdb re-called the PCR reads through MiXCR, storing one row per CDR3 protein. The data hold 10,000 to 15,000 distinct CDR3 sequences, with about 57% observed a single time. Sequencing input: CD4+ T cells from blood, cultured in vitro. The receptor was isolated from a human donor who had recovered from COVID-19. V usage is TRBV25-1 and J usage is TRBJ2-5; possible D gene TRBD1, 6 bases. CDR3 DNA: TGTGCCAGCAGTGACTCCCCGGGACATCTACAAGAGACCCAGTACTTC. Its protein is CASSDSPGHLQETQYF.